This passage covers 10 T cell receptor beta chains from one sample sequenced in a study of early T cells in non-severe SARS-CoV-2 infection. TCRdb fed the 5' RACE reads into MiXCR, producing one record per CDR3 protein. The sample carries almost 30,000 distinct CDR3 sequences, about 5.7% recorded once. Sequenced input: whole blood. Receptors originate from an adult who was a healthcare worker with PCR-confirmed SARS-CoV-2 infection or an uninfected control (not recorded which).

This clonotype has at least ten counts. The chain joins TRBV4-3 to TRBJ2-3; TRBD1 might be the D (5 bases). Germline assignment: CDR1 LGHNA and CDR2 YSLEER. Trimming removed 4 bases at V and 5 bases at J, with 13 bases between. This CDR3 has 14 residues. CDR3 region: CASSLRAQGDTQYF. In DNA, the CDR3 is TGCGCCAGCAGCCTCAGGGCCCAGGGAGATACGCAGTATTTT.

There are a few counts of this clonotype. The V gene is TRBV4-3, the J gene TRBJ2-1; 7 nucleotides match TRBD2. Trimming removed 0 bases from V and 4 bases from J; junction bases left unmatched: 3. Germline loops: CDR1 LGHNA, CDR2 YSLEER. The CDR3 extends over 15 amino acids. The CDR3 loop is CASSQEPSGYNEQFF. The CDR3 DNA follows: TGCGCCAGCAGCCAAGAACCTAGCGGATACAATGAGCAGTTCTTC.

At least ten counts were recorded for this clonotype. This CDR3 reads CASSYDRGARGEQYF. For the CDR3, the DNA is TGTGCCAGCAGTTATGATCGAGGGGCCAGGGGGGAGCAGTACTTC. V usage is TRBV6-5 and J usage is TRBJ2-7, with 7 bases matching TRBD1. From germline, CDR1 is MNHEY and CDR2 SVGAGI. This CDR3 is 15 amino acids long. The V segment lost 3 bases and the J segment 7 bases; nucleotides outside the gene matches: 12.

Turning to this clonotype: A read error is possible here, since a much larger clone lies one base away. The chain couples TRBV10-3 to TRBJ2-7, with a weak D call TRBD1 (5 bases). There are 12 residues in the CDR3. The V gene's germline CDR1 is ENHRY and CDR2 SYGVKD. V was shortened by 3 bases and J by 12 bases, with 15 bases between the two germline ends. Here the CDR3 reads CAISDGADQPYF. CDR3 nucleotide sequence: TGTGCCATCAGTGATGGGGCGGACCAGCCGTACTTC.

The rearrangement links TRBV7-8 to TRBJ1-1; D gene unclear. V was pared by 5 bases and J by 4 bases, with 17 bases between. CDR3 size: 15 residues. In germline, CDR1 is SGHVS, CDR2 FQNEAQ. This chain's CDR3 is CASSAHLVIGTEAFF. CDR3 nucleotide sequence: TGTGCCAGCAGCGCCCACCTGGTTATCGGCACTGAAGCTTTCTTT.

As for this clonotype: One base away lies a much larger clone, so this may be a sequencing read error. The chain has TRBV20-1 and TRBJ2-7; 13 bases fit TRBD2. This CDR3 spans 16 amino acids. The germline gives CDR1 DFQATT, CDR2 SNEGSKA (reference sequence). In DNA, the CDR3 is TGCAGTGCTTCCGGGACTAGCGGGGTGAGCTCCTACGAGCAGAACTTC. Its translation: CSASGTSGVSSYEQNF.

This clonotype was counted a few times. The V and J genes are TRBV27 and TRBJ1-2, with a possible D match to TRBD1 (5 bases). Trimming left V 2 bases short and J 2 bases short, with 15 bases between. The CDR3 runs 16 residues. Germline V gene sequence: CDR1 MNHEY, CDR2 SMNVEV (reference sequence). The CDR3 sequence: CASSLTPDSFNYGYTF. CDR3 coding DNA: TGTGCCAGCAGTTTAACCCCAGACAGCTTCAACTATGGCTACACCTTC.

The gene calls are TRBV6-2 or TRBV6-3 and TRBJ2-1; D not certain. The V gene lost 6 bases and the J gene lost 4 bases, with 10 bases spanning the gap. The CDR3 has 13 amino acids. Germline CDR1 MNHEY, CDR2 SVGEGT. The CDR3 sequence: CASSPDTYNEQFF. The DNA of the CDR3 is TGTGCCAGCAGCCCGGATACGTACAATGAGCAGTTCTTC.

This clonotype was found many times. The V gene is TRBV18, the J gene TRBJ2-3; D unresolved. Germline CDR1 is KGHSH and CDR2 is LQKENI. The germline V and J ends were trimmed by 2 bases and 5 bases, with 2 bases remaining between them. CDR3 length: 11 residues. CDR3 DNA sequence: TGTGCCAGCTCACCAGGAGATACGCAGTATTTT. It encodes CASSPGDTQYF.

Worth noting for this clonotype: A read error may be the cause here, since a much bigger clone is one base away. The genes are TRBV7-6 and TRBJ2-3, with 8 bases aligning to TRBD1. CDR1 SGHVS and CDR2 FNYEAQ come from the germline V gene. This CDR3 contains 20 residues. The trim removed 4 bases at V and 6 bases at J, leaving 24 bases unmatched. CDR3 residues: CASSSPSEIVTGVPADTQYF. In nucleotides, the CDR3 is TGTGCCAGCAGCTCCCCCTCAGAAATAGTGACAGGGGTTCCCGCGGATACGCAGTATTTT.